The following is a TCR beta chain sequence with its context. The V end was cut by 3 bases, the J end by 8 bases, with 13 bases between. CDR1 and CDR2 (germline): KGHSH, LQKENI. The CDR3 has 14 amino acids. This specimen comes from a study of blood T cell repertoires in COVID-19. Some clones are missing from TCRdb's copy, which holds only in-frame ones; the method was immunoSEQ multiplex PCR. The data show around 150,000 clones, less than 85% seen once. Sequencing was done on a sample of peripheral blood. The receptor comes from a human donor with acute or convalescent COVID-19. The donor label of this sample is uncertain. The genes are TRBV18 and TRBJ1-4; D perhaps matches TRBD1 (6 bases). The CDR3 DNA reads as TGTGCCAGCTCACCTATACAGGGAGCCGAAAAACTGTTTTTT. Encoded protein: CASSPIQGAEKLFF. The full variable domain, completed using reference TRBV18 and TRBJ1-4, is NAGVMQNPRHLVRRRGQEARLRCSPMKGHSHVYWYRQLPEEGLKFMVYLQKENIIDESGMPKERFSAEFPKEGPSILRIQQVVRGDSAAYFCASSPIQGAEKLFFGSGTQLSVL.